A selection of T cell receptor beta chains follows, all from one sample in a study. One entry per CDR3 protein, called by TCRdb with MiXCR from the 5' RACE reads. The table records fewer than 75,000 distinct CDR3 sequences, more than 25% of them present only once. What was sequenced was tumor-infiltrating Tregs sorted from the breast tumor. The receptors derive from a female donor with breast cancer. The CDR3 runs from the conserved cysteine through the conserved F or W. D genes are given only for firm matches. Part of the rows lack a size; the others show once, few, many or a class for expanded clones.

>TRBD1|TRBV20-1|TRBJ1-1|NA
TGCAGTGCTAGTACCACCTCAGGGGGTGCTGAAGCTTTCTTT
CSASTTSGGAEAFF
>TRBD2|TRBV5-1|TRBJ2-2|NA
TGCGCCAGCAGGGGACTAGCGAACGCCGGGGAGCTGTTCTTT
CASRGLANAGELFF
>NA|TRBV12-3/TRBV12-4|TRBJ2-1|many
TGTGCCAGCAGAAGGGTACAGGCCGAGCAGTTCTTC
CASRRVQAEQFF
>TRBD1|TRBV12-3/TRBV12-4|TRBJ2-3|many
TGTGCCAGCAGTACTCGACAGGGTGGAGATACGCAGTATTTT
CASSTRQGGDTQYF
>TRBD1|TRBV4-1|TRBJ2-3|few
TGCGCCAGCAGCCTTATCGGACAGGGAGTAGATACGCAGTATTTT
CASSLIGQGVDTQYF
>NA|TRBV6-6|TRBJ2-3|few
TGTGCCAGCAGTGGGCAGGGCACAGATACGCAGTATTTT
CASSGQGTDTQYF
>NA|TRBV20-1|TRBJ2-3|many
TGCAGTGCTAGTTTGAGAAACACAGATACGCAGTATTTT
CSASLRNTDTQYF
>TRBD1|TRBV5-1|TRBJ2-1|many
TGCGCCAGCAGCTTGGTTCAGGGGGCTTACAATGAGCAGTTCTTC
CASSLVQGAYNEQFF
>TRBD1|TRBV7-8|TRBJ1-3|few
TGTGCCAGCAGCTTCGACAGGGGGCAGGGAAACACCATATATTTT
CASSFDRGQGNTIYF
>NA|TRBV6-1|TRBJ1-3|NA
TGTGCCAGCAGTGAAACCGGACGGAGCTCTGGAAACACCATATATTTT
CASSETGRSSGNTIYF
>NA|TRBV11-3|TRBJ2-1|many
TGTGCCAGCAGCAGAAGTGACAGGAACAATGAGCAGTTCTTC
CASSRSDRNNEQFF
>NA|TRBV5-4|TRBJ1-1|NA
TGTGCCAGCAGCTTGGACGGCGGCGCCACTGAAGCTTTCTTT
CASSLDGGATEAFF
>NA|TRBV7-9|TRBJ2-5|NA
TGTGCCAGCAGGCAGGGATCTCGTGAGACCCAGTACTTC
CASRQGSRETQYF
>NA|TRBV25-1|TRBJ2-5|once
TGTGCCAGCAGTGAATCGGGAGAGACCCAGTACTTC
CASSESGETQYF
>NA|TRBV5-1|TRBJ1-2|many
TGCGCCAGCAGCTTGGCGACAGGCTATGGCTACACCTTC
CASSLATGYGYTF
>TRBD2|TRBV5-1|TRBJ2-1|NA
TGCGCCAGCAGCTTCACTAGCGGGAGAGACGCCATCCACAATGAGCAGTTCTTC
CASSFTSGRDAIHNEQFF
>NA|TRBV5-8|TRBJ1-2|few
TGTGCCAGCAGCTTATGGACAGTGGAGATCTCTGGCTACACCTTC
CASSLWTVEISGYTF
>NA|TRBV25-1|TRBJ1-5|few
TGTGCCAGCAGTGAGACGGAGGGGAAACAGCCCCAGCATTTT
CASSETEGKQPQHF
>NA|TRBV20-1|TRBJ2-7|NA
TGCAGTGCTAGTCCACAAACCGGGGGAAGCTACGAGCAGTACTTC
CSASPQTGGSYEQYF
>TRBD2|TRBV12-3/TRBV12-4|TRBJ2-1|NA
TGTGCCAGCACCTCCGGGACTAGCGGGCTACAAGGACAGCAGTTCTTC
CASTSGTSGLQGQQFF
>NA|TRBV5-1|TRBJ1-6|once
TGCGCCAGCAGCCCAGGAAATACAGGAGATAATTCACCCCTCCACTTT
CASSPGNTGDNSPLHF
>NA|TRBV3-1|TRBJ2-3|few
TGTGCCAGCAGCGAACAGGGTTCAGATACGCAGTATTTT
CASSEQGSDTQYF
>NA|TRBV15|TRBJ1-3|NA
TGTGCCACCAGCAGCTCTGGAAACACCATATATTTT
CATSSSGNTIYF
>NA|TRBV5-1|TRBJ1-2|NA
TGCGCCAGCAGCTTGGAAGGGTTTGGCTACACCTTC
CASSLEGFGYTF
>NA|TRBV5-1|TRBJ2-5|few
TGCGCCAGCAGCTTGGAGTGGACGGAGGGCCAAGAGACCCAGTACTTC
CASSLEWTEGQETQYF
>NA|TRBV30|TRBJ1-2|few
TGTGCCTGGAGTGTAAGGTCGACCGGCTACACCTTC
CAWSVRSTGYTF
>NA|TRBV29-1|TRBJ1-5|many
TGCAGCGTTCAGAACTACGGGAATCAGCCCCAGCATTTT
CSVQNYGNQPQHF
>NA|TRBV5-5|TRBJ2-7|NA
TGTACCAGCAGAAATACAGGGTCCTCCTACGAGCAGTACTTC
CTSRNTGSSYEQYF
>NA|TRBV5-6|TRBJ2-3|NA
TGTGCCAGCAGCTCATCCCGGGCCACAGATACGCAGTATTTT
CASSSSRATDTQYF
>NA|TRBV10-3|TRBJ1-1|few
TGTGCCATCAGTGTCGGGCGTCCGAACACTGAAGCTTTCTTT
CAISVGRPNTEAFF